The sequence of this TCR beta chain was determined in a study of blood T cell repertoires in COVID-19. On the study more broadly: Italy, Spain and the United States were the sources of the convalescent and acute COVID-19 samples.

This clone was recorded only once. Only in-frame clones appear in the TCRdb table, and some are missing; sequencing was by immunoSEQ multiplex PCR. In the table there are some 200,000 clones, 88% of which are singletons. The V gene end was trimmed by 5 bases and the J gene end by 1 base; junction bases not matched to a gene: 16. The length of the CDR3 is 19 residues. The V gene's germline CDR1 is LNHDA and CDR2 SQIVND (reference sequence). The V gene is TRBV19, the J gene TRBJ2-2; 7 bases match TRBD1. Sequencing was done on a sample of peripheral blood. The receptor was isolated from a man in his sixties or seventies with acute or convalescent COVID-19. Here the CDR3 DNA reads TGTGCCAGTAGTCCCAACTTTGACGGGGACAGCCGGAACACCGGGGAGCTGTTTTTT. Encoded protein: CASSPNFDGDSRNTGELFF.